The 27 T cell receptor beta chains below all came from one sample that was sequenced in a study of cytomegalovirus exposure and HLA in healthy donors. PCR primers comprised 60 Vbeta and 13 Jbeta primers. This table comes from immunoSEQ multiplex PCR, and its TCRdb copy is limited to in-frame clones, with some not included. The sample shows approximately 150,000 clones, approximately 79% of them seen only once. The sample taken for sequencing was PBMCs. These receptors were taken from a man in his 60s in good health and CMV-seronegative.

Remarks on this clone: Its ends do not fully match the called genes, so a read error is possible. This CDR3 is CSSSPPLRGVTDTEAFF. The CDR3 coding sequence is TGTTCCAGCAGCCCACCCCTGCGGGGTGTGACGGACACTGAAGCTTTCTTT. The chain joins TRBV7-9 to TRBJ1-1; unclear D gene. Per the germline V gene, CDR1 is SEHNR and CDR2 is FQNEAQ (reference sequence). The CDR3 contains 17 residues.

This clone was counted a single time. The chain's CDR3 is CASSHQLEREFPSTDTQYF. CDR3 DNA sequence: TGTGCCAGCAGCCATCAACTCGAGCGGGAGTTCCCTAGCACAGATACGCAGTATTTT. The genes are TRBV7-2 and TRBJ2-3; 8 bases agree with TRBD2. The trim removed 5 bases at V and 0 bases at J, leaving 16 bases unmatched. This CDR3 comprises 19 residues. Germline V gives CDR1 SGHTA, CDR2 FQGNSA.

V usage is TRBV19 and J usage is TRBJ1-1; D ambiguous. Per the germline V gene, CDR1 is LNHDA and CDR2 is SQIVND (reference sequence). The CDR3 covers 15 residues. The ends were cut back, 5 bases at V and 1 base at J, with 14 bases in the middle. CDR3 in amino acids: CASSPLGSRNTEAFF. The CDR3 DNA is TGTGCCAGTAGTCCGCTCGGTTCCCGGAACACTGAAGCTTTCTTT.

The CDR3 loop is CASSLALAANGYTF. The CDR3 nucleotides are TGTGCCAGCAGCTTAGCCCTGGCGGCCAATGGCTACACCTTC. V gene TRBV7-9 combines with J gene TRBJ1-2; D unresolved. Trimming cost V 0 bases and J 6 bases, with 11 bases left between them. The CDR3 is 14 residues long. The germline gives CDR1 SEHNR, CDR2 FQNEAQ (reference sequence).

V usage is TRBV27 and J usage is TRBJ2-5, with D perhaps matching TRBD1 (7 bases). Per germline, CDR1 MNHEY and CDR2 SMNVEV (reference sequence). This CDR3 contains 17 residues. V lost 5 bases to trimming and J lost 4 bases, with 23 bases between them. The CDR3 protein is CASSATPFRGVGETQYF. In nucleotides, the CDR3 is TGTGCCAGCAGTGCAACTCCATTCAGGGGGGTGGGAGAGACCCAGTACTTC.

The V gene is TRBV23-1, the J gene TRBJ1-4; 9 bases line up with TRBD1. TRBV23-1 carries the ORF label, with uncertain function. The length of the CDR3 is 16 residues. The V segment lost 6 bases and the J segment 7 bases; nucleotides outside the gene matches: 12. The CDR3 protein is CASRGQGPRVGEKLFF. For the CDR3, the DNA is TGCGCCAGCAGGGGACAGGGACCGAGGGTTGGTGAAAAACTGTTTTTT.

The V and J genes are TRBV4-3 and TRBJ2-2; tentatively, D is TRBD1 (6 bases). The length of the CDR3 is 16 residues. V was shortened by 0 bases and J by 7 bases, with 15 bases between the two germline ends. CDR1 is LGHNA and CDR2 is YSLEER in the germline V gene. The CDR3 DNA reads TGCGCCAGCAGCCAAGACATGGCAGGGACATTCGGGGAGCTGTTTTTT. Translating gives CASSQDMAGTFGELFF.

With regard to this clone: Other nucleotide sequences from this sample produce the same CDR3. The chain couples TRBV4-3 to TRBJ2-7; 7 positions match TRBD2. Germline V gives CDR1 LGHNA, CDR2 YSLEER. V lost 1 base and J lost 0; bases outside the gene matches: 3. The length of the CDR3 is 15 residues. The CDR3 DNA follows: TGCGCCAGCAGCCAAGGCCTAGCGGCCTCCTACGAGCAGTACTTC. Amino acids: CASSQGLAASYEQYF.

This clone was seen a few times. The rearrangement uses TRBV5-1 and TRBJ1-4; TRBD1 matches at 10 bases. The J segment lost 4 bases and the V segment lost 5 bases, leaving 5 bases of the junction unmatched. The germline V gene has CDR1 SGHRS and CDR2 YFSETQ. The CDR3 loop spans 15 amino acids. This CDR3 is CASRSDRGSNEKLFF. CDR3 nucleotides: TGCGCCAGCAGATCGGACAGGGGGAGTAATGAAAAACTGTTTTTT.

This clone was picked up one time. The chain links TRBV10-3 to TRBJ2-1; 12 positions match TRBD2. CDR1 ENHRY and CDR2 SYGVKD come from the germline V gene. The CDR3 consists of 15 residues. The J segment lost 6 bases and the V segment lost 0 bases, leaving 0 bases of the junction unmatched. The CDR3 here is CAISESLAGGNEQFF. The CDR3 bases are TGTGCCATCAGTGAGTCACTAGCGGGAGGCAATGAGCAGTTCTTC.

This clone was seen only a few times. This chain connects TRBV4-3 to TRBJ2-5; TRBD2 matches at 11 bases. Per the germline V gene, CDR1 is LGHNA and CDR2 is YSLEER. The V segment lost 0 bases and the J segment 2 bases; nucleotides outside the gene matches: 2. The CDR3 spans 16 residues. The DNA of the CDR3 is TGCGCCAGCAGCCAAGAGACTAGCGGGGTACAAGAGACCCAGTACTTC. Protein: CASSQETSGVQETQYF.

The chain links TRBV5-1 to TRBJ1-3, with TRBD1 matching over 9 bases. The germline V gene encodes CDR1 SGHRS and CDR2 YFSETQ. The ends lost 4 bases at V and 4 bases at J; junction bases unmatched: 6. The length of the CDR3 is 15 residues. The CDR3 coding sequence is TGCGCCAGCAGCACCGGACAGGGGTTGGGAAACACCATATATTTT. This codes for CASSTGQGLGNTIYF.

V usage is TRBV30 and J usage is TRBJ1-6, with D possibly matching TRBD1 (6 bases). CDR3 length equals 16 residues. V was clipped by 0 bases and J by 10 bases, with 19 bases between them. Per germline, CDR1 GTSNPN and CDR2 SVGIG (reference sequence). The CDR3 sequence is CAWSVPTGTTGSPLHF. CDR3 coding DNA: TGTGCCTGGAGTGTACCCACAGGGACGACAGGATCACCCCTCCACTTT.

The rearrangement uses TRBV7-9 and TRBJ2-6; no firm D call. The CDR3 is 11 amino acids. CDR1 is SEHNR, CDR2 FQNEAQ, per germline (reference sequence). Trimming took 1 base from V and 13 from J, leaving 5 bases between them. In DNA, the CDR3 is TGTGCCAGCAGCTTAGGAGAGGTCCTGACTTTC. It specifies CASSLGEVLTF.

The V gene is TRBV6-5, the J gene TRBJ2-5, with 11 nucleotides matching TRBD1. The V gene end was trimmed by 4 bases and the J gene end by 5 bases; junction bases not matched to a gene: 6. Germline CDR1 MNHEY, CDR2 SVGAGI. The CDR3 is made up of 15 amino acids. The CDR3 region is CASSSGQGARETQYF. CDR3 nucleotides: TGTGCCAGCAGTTCCGGACAGGGGGCTAGGGAGACCCAGTACTTC.

The V and J genes are TRBV4-1 and TRBJ2-7; the D gene is possibly TRBD2 (7 bases). From germline, CDR1 is MGHRA and CDR2 YSYEKL. This CDR3 has 13 residues. Trimming stripped 8 bases from V and 6 bases from J, with 17 bases between. The CDR3 is CASHPSGGGEQYF. The CDR3 DNA sequence: TGCGCCAGCCACCCGTCGGGGGGCGGCGAGCAGTACTTC.

The chain uses TRBV7-2 and TRBJ2-1; a possible D gene is TRBD1 (5 bases). V was shortened by 0 bases and J by 0 bases, with 24 bases between the two germline ends. The germline V gene has CDR1 SGHTA and CDR2 FQGNSA. This CDR3 spans 21 amino acids. CDR3 nucleotide sequence: TGTGCCAGCAGCTTAGCGGGGCAGTTGTCAGTACAGAAGAGCTCCTACAATGAGCAGTTCTTC. This codes for CASSLAGQLSVQKSSYNEQFF.

The chain employs TRBV28 and TRBJ2-7; 9 nucleotides agree with TRBD1. The V segment lost 6 bases and the J segment 2 bases; nucleotides outside the gene matches: 8. CDR1 is MDHEN, CDR2 SYDVKM, per germline. The CDR3 extends over 15 amino acids. The CDR3 region is CASRPLGTGTYEQYF. The CDR3 coding sequence is TGTGCCAGCAGACCTCTCGGGACAGGGACCTACGAGCAGTACTTC.

This clone occurred a few times. The gene calls are TRBV6-4 and TRBJ2-7; 8 nucleotides line up with TRBD2. Germline V gene sequence: CDR1 MRHNA, CDR2 SNTAGT. V lost 2 bases, J lost 2 bases, and 2 bases stayed unmatched. The CDR3 has 14 residues. For the CDR3, the DNA is TGTGCCAGCAGTGACAGCGGGAGTACCTACGAGCAGTACTTC. The encoded protein is CASSDSGSTYEQYF.

The rearrangement links TRBV7-6 to TRBJ2-1, with a possible D match to TRBD2 (5 bases). V was shortened by 5 bases and J by 0 bases, with 11 bases between the two germline ends. Germline V gene sequence: CDR1 SGHVS, CDR2 FNYEAQ. This CDR3 contains 15 residues. The CDR3 protein is CASSPDGNSYNEQFF. CDR3 DNA sequence: TGTGCCAGCAGCCCCGACGGGAACTCCTACAATGAGCAGTTCTTC.

This chain joins TRBV13 and TRBJ2-3; 7 positions agree with TRBD2. V lost 0 bases to trimming and J lost 3 bases; unmatched junction nucleotides: 3. CDR1 and CDR2 from the germline V gene are PRHDT and FYEKMQ (reference sequence). CDR3 length: 15 residues. The CDR3 here is CASSLGGRATDTQYF. CDR3 bases: TGTGCCAGCAGCTTAGGGGGGAGGGCAACAGATACGCAGTATTTT.

The V call is TRBV7-2, the J call TRBJ2-1; 9 positions match TRBD2. The germline V gene encodes CDR1 SGHTA and CDR2 FQGNSA. This CDR3 has 14 amino acids. Trimming removed 8 bases from V and 9 bases from J; junction bases left unmatched: 11. This chain's CDR3 is CASGWAGGPGEQFF. CDR3 nucleotides: TGTGCCAGCGGTTGGGCGGGAGGGCCGGGTGAGCAGTTCTTC.

V and J are TRBV7-9 and TRBJ2-5; 7 nucleotides align to TRBD1. Trimming removed 6 bases from V and 4 bases from J; junction bases left unmatched: 8. The CDR3 is made up of 14 amino acids. Germline loops: CDR1 SEHNR, CDR2 FQNEAQ (reference sequence). For the CDR3, the DNA is TGTGCCAGCAGTCCCGACAGGGCGGTAGAGACCCAGTACTTC. Its translation is CASSPDRAVETQYF.

V and J are TRBV11-3 and TRBJ2-3; D unclear. Germline values: CDR1 SGHNT, CDR2 YENEEA. The CDR3 extends over 15 amino acids. V lost 1 base, J lost 2 bases, and 10 bases lay in between. The CDR3 region is CASSLGSGYTDTQYF. CDR3 coding DNA: TGTGCCAGCAGCTTAGGGTCAGGTTACACAGATACGCAGTATTTT.

The rearrangement uses TRBV2 and TRBJ2-5; D possibly corresponds to TRBD2 (5 bases). The V gene lost 7 bases and the J gene lost 3 bases, with 9 bases spanning the gap. Germline assignment: CDR1 SNHLY and CDR2 FYNNEI. This CDR3 has 12 residues. The CDR3 here is CASKGGEETQYF. The CDR3 DNA sequence: TGTGCCAGCAAAGGAGGAGAAGAGACCCAGTACTTC.

The V and J genes are TRBV5-4 and TRBJ1-2; D remains unclear. The ends were cut back, 4 bases at V and 8 bases at J, with 27 bases in the middle. Looked up from germline, CDR1 is SGHNT and CDR2 is YYREEE (reference sequence). CDR3 length: 17 amino acids. The CDR3: CASSVTPAPIPRRGYTF. The CDR3 DNA reads as TGTGCCAGCAGCGTAACACCTGCTCCAATACCGCGGAGAGGCTACACCTTC.

The chain links TRBV9 to TRBJ1-1, with 9 bases aligning to TRBD1. V gave up 0 bases and J gave up 1 base; unmatched junction bases: 1. The CDR3 is 15 residues long. Germline V gene lookup returns CDR1 SGDLS and CDR2 YYNGEE. CDR3 coding DNA: TGTGCCAGCAGCGTAGAGGGACAGGGGAACACTGAAGCTTTCTTT. It specifies CASSVEGQGNTEAFF.